This T cell receptor beta chain comes out of a study of CXCR4 blockade with PD-1 therapy in pancreatic cancer. The archived tumor blocks came from patients without neoadjuvant therapy before resection. Some clones are missing from TCRdb's copy, which holds only in-frame ones; the method was immunoSEQ multiplex PCR. The sample contains approximately 17,000 clones, around 72% of which appear only once. Study-level findings and limits: Sequencing covered TCRbeta chains only, not alpha chains. Convergent selection by common tumor antigens was suggested by nucleotide rearrangement counts. Intratumoral clonality (mean roughly 0.13) exceeded healthy blood (about 0.047) but did not track survival.

Germline CDR1 GTSNPN, CDR2 SVGIG (reference sequence). The CDR3 sequence is 13 residues long. V was cut by 5 bases and J by 4 bases, with 14 bases left in between. This clone turned up a few times. Its antigen is unidentified. The chain employs TRBV30 and TRBJ2-5, with D perhaps matching TRBD1 (6 bases). The source of this sequence is a human donor with pancreatic ductal adenocarcinoma. Sequenced: tumor tissue. The CDR3 protein is CAWVGQMGETQYF. Written as DNA, the CDR3 is TGTGCCTGGGTGGGACAAATGGGAGAGACCCAGTACTTC.